A selection of T cell receptor beta chains follows, all from one sample in a study of T cell responses to AZD1222 COVID-19 vaccine. TCRdb's copy holds only in-frame clones and misses some; the assay was immunoSEQ multiplex PCR. The sample contains about 130,000 clones, approximately 90% of which appear only once. The sequences come from peripheral blood, collected 28 days after the second AZD1222 dose. These receptor sequences come from an adult who received the AZD1222 COVID-19 vaccine. Each CDR3 is given with its conserved first and last residue. The D gene is left open where the match is weak.

NA TRBJ1-5 TRBV24-1 CATSGQPNQPQHF TGTGCCACCAGTGGCCAGCCTAATCAGCCCCAGCATTTT
NA TRBJ2-2 TRBV6-4 CASSARVGATGELFF TGTGCCAGCAGTGCTCGGGTGGGGGCCACCGGGGAGCTGTTTTTT
NA TRBJ1-3 TRBV5-6 CASSLVSAGNTIYF TGTGCCAGCAGCTTGGTTTCGGCCGGAAACACCATATATTTT
NA TRBJ1-5 TRBV5-8 CASSFYRSESNQPQHF TGTGCCAGCAGCTTTTACAGATCTGAAAGCAATCAGCCCCAGCATTTT
NA TRBJ1-5 TRBV2 CASSTDTPYQPQHF TGTGCCAGCAGCACGGACACCCCTTATCAGCCCCAGCATTTT
TRBD2 TRBJ2-1 TRBV11-3 CASSLDSGSTNEQFF TGTGCCAGCAGCTTAGATAGCGGGAGTACCAATGAGCAGTTCTTC
TRBD2 TRBJ2-1 TRBV10-3 CAISLTSGRAAEQFF TGTGCCATCAGCCTGACTAGCGGGAGGGCCGCTGAGCAGTTCTTC
NA TRBJ1-5 TRBV19 CASSRGDRGNQPQHF TGTGCCAGTAGTAGGGGAGACCGTGGGAATCAGCCCCAGCATTTT
NA TRBJ1-4 TRBV6-5 CASSPSSRGNEKLFF TGTGCCAGCAGTCCTTCGTCTCGAGGAAATGAAAAACTGTTTTTT
NA TRBJ1-5 TRBV28 CASSSRTVSNQPQHF TGTGCCAGCAGTTCCCGGACAGTTAGCAATCAGCCCCAGCATTTT
TRBD2 TRBJ2-7 TRBV4-1 CASSQDLLAGGSYEQYF TGCGCCAGCAGCCAAGATCTTTTGGCGGGAGGGTCGTACGAGCAGTACTTC
NA TRBJ2-7 TRBV6-5 CASSYGGKVLSYEQYF TGTGCCAGCAGTTACGGAGGGAAAGTCCTTTCCTACGAGCAGTACTTC
NA TRBJ1-2 TRBV2 CASSGGGYYGYTF TGTGCCAGCAGTGGAGGCGGCTACTATGGCTACACCTTC
TRBD2 TRBJ2-1 TRBV5-4 CASSWTRGGSSYNEQFF TGTGCCAGCAGCTGGACACGCGGGGGAAGCTCCTACAATGAGCAGTTCTTC
NA TRBJ2-7 TRBV9 CASSVGIDSGPRSYEQYF TGTGCCAGCAGCGTAGGTATCGATAGCGGCCCTCGCTCCTACGAGCAGTACTTC
NA TRBJ2-5 TRBV6-5 CASSHQMQETQYF TGTGCCAGCAGCCACCAGATGCAAGAGACCCAGTACTTC
NA TRBJ1-2 TRBV19 CASSGWRGADGYTF TGTGCCAGTAGTGGGTGGCGGGGGGCGGATGGCTACACCTTC
NA TRBJ1-5 TRBV6-6 CASSLQGSNQPQHF TGTGCCAGCAGTTTACAGGGATCAAATCAGCCCCAGCATTTT
TRBD1 TRBJ2-5 TRBV29-1 CSVEDFGTVGTQYF TGCAGCGTTGAAGACTTTGGGACAGTAGGGACCCAGTACTTC
NA TRBJ2-2 TRBV18 CASSPGTGLSTGELFF TGTGCCAGCTCACCCGGGACCGGATTAAGCACCGGGGAGCTGTTTTTT
TRBD1 TRBJ1-2 TRBV19 CASSPGTGGGYTF TGTGCCAGTAGTCCCGGGACAGGGGGAGGCTACACCTTC
NA TRBJ1-5 TRBV3-1/TRBV3-2 CASSQRGNQPQHF TGTGCCAGCAGCCAACGAGGCAATCAGCCCCAGCATTTT
TRBD2 TRBJ2-2 TRBV6-5 CASRPPGLPGELFF TGTGCCAGCAGACCTCCGGGACTACCCGGGGAGCTGTTTTTT